This T cell receptor (beta chain) is drawn from a study of cytomegalovirus exposure and HLA in healthy donors. Across the whole study: The approximately 130 validation repertoires matched the roughly 670 first-cohort repertoires in platform, a later analysis reported. General study results and limits: The tendency of first-cohort TCR clusters to co-occur in the 90 to 150 validation repertoires was the finding of a later analysis. Across donors, most TCRs were seen rarely, yet some public ones were widespread.

For this clone: What it recognizes is unknown.

Using immunoSEQ multiplex PCR, the repertoire was profiled, and TCRdb retains in-frame clones only, with some absent. The top ten clones hold 3.6% of a sample with about 79,000 clones, roughly 93% of them seen once. Sequenced input: PBMCs. This clonotype was sampled from a woman in her 30s in good health and CMV-seronegative.

CDR3 protein: CATTTRQETQYF. The DNA of the CDR3 is TGTGCCACCACTACTAGACAAGAGACCCAGTACTTC. The V gene is TRBV6-6, the J gene TRBJ2-5; a possible D gene is TRBD2 (5 bases). Germline CDR1 and CDR2: MNHNY and SVGAGI (reference sequence). CDR3 length: 12 amino acids. V was cut by 10 bases and J by 2 bases, with 11 bases left in between.